This T cell receptor beta chain was documented in a study of blood T cells in healthy people across ages. Trimming removed 5 bases from V and 11 bases from J; junction bases left unmatched: 21. Germline lookup yields CDR1 SGHRS and CDR2 YFSETQ. The CDR3 sequence is 16 residues long. In the case of this clonotype: As yet, its antigen is unknown.

Overall study findings and caveats: Unknown donor CMV status possibly confounded expanded clonotype changes. Long-lived and aged donors differed, with more naive CD4+ cells and higher diversity in the long-lived.

A second PCR, run for 7 to 11 cycles, used a sample-barcoded 5' primer plus a J-beta primer mix. TCRdb passed the 5' RACE reads through MiXCR, listing each CDR3 protein once. The profile shows some 1 million distinct CDR3 sequences, 45% of them singletons. This chain joins TRBV5-1 and TRBJ2-5; 7 bases agree with TRBD2. The sequence derives from a woman aged 60 to 75 in good health. Sequencing was carried out using blood. CDR3 region: CASSIPRDYMSDEQYF. Written as DNA, the CDR3 is TGCGCCAGCAGTATACCCCGGGACTACATGTCCGATGAGCAGTACTTC.